Each of the 27 T cell receptor beta chains below was sequenced from the same sample in a study of shared clonotypes between healthy human individuals. The assay was immunoSEQ multiplex PCR, and TCRdb's table has in-frame clones only and misses some. The sample has 470,000 or so clones, more than 75% seen once. Sample: PBMCs. The receptor source for this set is a middle-aged woman in good health. Some clones in this sample may be carry-over from other donors' samples.

This chain uses TRBV29-1 with TRBJ1-2; weak D call: TRBD1 (5 bases). Germline CDR1 is SQVTM and CDR2 is ANQGSEA. The CDR3 covers 14 residues. V was trimmed by 2 bases and J by 5 bases, leaving 15 bases between them. The CDR3 region has the DNA TGCAGCGTTGAACGGGGAGGGGAAGGTTATGGCTACACCTTC. Residues: CSVERGGEGYGYTF.

This clone was recorded once. The chain combines TRBV5-4 with TRBJ2-5, with D uncertain. This CDR3 contains 16 residues. The V gene's germline CDR1 is SGHNT and CDR2 YYREEE (reference sequence). V lost 7 bases to trimming and J lost 1 base, with 20 bases between them. Here the CDR3 DNA reads TGTGCCAGCGCCCCCGGCGGCGGAGCTAGCCAAGAGACCCAGTACTTC. This gives the protein CASAPGGGASQETQYF. The whole variable domain, filled in from reference TRBV5-4 and TRBJ2-5, reads ETGVTQSPTHLIKTRGQQVTLRCSSQSGHNTVSWYQQALGQGPQFIFQYYREEENGRGNFPPRFSGLQFPNYSSELNVNALELDDSALYLCASAPGGGASQETQYFGPGTRLLVL.

This chain joins TRBV18 and TRBJ1-1; D ambiguous. Germline V gene data show CDR1 as KGHSH and CDR2 as LQKENI. The CDR3 has 14 residues. V lost 5 bases to trimming and J lost 1 base, with 11 bases between them. CDR3 residues: CASSASIENTEAFF. CDR3 nucleotides: TGTGCCAGCTCAGCCTCAATAGAGAACACTGAAGCTTTCTTT. The full variable domain, in which reference TRBV18 and TRBJ1-1 provide the parts outside the CDR3, is NAGVMQNPRHLVRRRGQEARLRCSPMKGHSHVYWYRQLPEEGLKFMVYLQKENIIDESGMPKERFSAEFPKEGPSILRIQQVVRGDSAAYFCASSASIENTEAFFGQGTRLTVV.

The table lists this clone with a count of one. This sequence joins TRBV4-3 and TRBJ1-4; perhaps TRBD1 as D (6 bases). The CDR3 extends over 17 amino acids. CDR1 and CDR2 (germline): LGHNA, YSLEER. Trimming shortened V by 0 bases and J by 8 bases, and 19 bases separated the two germline ends. CDR3 amino acids: CASSQDPFTGGDEKLFF. In nucleotides, the CDR3 is TGCGCCAGCAGCCAAGACCCGTTTACGGGGGGCGACGAAAAACTGTTTTTT.

This clone occurred many times. The J gene is TRBJ2-5, the V gene TRBV11-2, with D perhaps matching TRBD1 (5 bases). The CDR3 length is 13 residues. The germline V and J ends were trimmed by 8 bases and 2 bases, with 12 bases remaining between them. The V gene's germline CDR1 is SGHAT and CDR2 FQNNGV. The CDR3 DNA follows: TGTGCCAGCGCGTCAGGGAATCAAGAGACCCAGTACTTC. Translating it yields CASASGNQETQYF.

This rearrangement joins TRBV6-6 to TRBJ1-5; no definite D call. This CDR3 has 13 residues. V dropped 4 bases and J dropped 5 bases, with 9 bases sitting between them. CDR1 is MNHNY and CDR2 is SVGAGI in the germline V gene (reference sequence). The CDR3 loop reads CASSSTTDQPQHF. The CDR3 nucleotides are TGTGCCAGCAGTTCCACGACGGATCAGCCCCAGCATTTT.

V usage is TRBV4-2 and J usage is TRBJ2-1, with 10 bases lining up with TRBD2. The V and J ends lost 2 bases and 3 bases, in that order; junction bases with no gene match: 1. From germline, CDR1 is LGHNA and CDR2 YNFKEQ. This CDR3 comprises 15 residues. The CDR3 DNA reads as TGTGCCAGCAGCCAATCTAGCGGGAGCTACAATGAGCAGTTCTTC. Protein sequence: CASSQSSGSYNEQFF.

The chain recombines TRBV25-1 with TRBJ1-2; D is uncertain. V shed 2 bases and J shed 7 bases, with 14 bases lying between them. The CDR3 loop spans 14 amino acids. CDR1 is MGHDK, CDR2 SYGVNS, per germline. CDR3 in DNA: TGTGCCAGCAGTGAAGGGCTAACTATGCGTGGCTACACCTTC. This sequence encodes CASSEGLTMRGYTF.

The chain recombines TRBV14 with TRBJ2-7; no definite D call. Per the germline V gene, CDR1 is SGHDN and CDR2 is FVKESK. There are 15 residues in the CDR3. V was trimmed by 5 bases and J by 6 bases, leaving 20 bases between them. Here the CDR3 reads CASSSRLSRASEQYF. The CDR3 DNA follows: TGTGCCAGCAGCTCCCGGTTGAGCCGGGCATCCGAGCAGTACTTC.

This chain links TRBV21-1 with TRBJ1-4; TRBD1, as called in the table, went unchecked against the DNA. TRBV21-1 is deemed a pseudogene. CDR3 length: 15 residues. The CDR3 sequence: CASSKGRQSNEKLFF. CDR3 DNA: TGTGCCAGCAGCAAAGGCAGACAGAGTAATGAAAAACTGTTTTTT.

This clone was picked up a small number of times. This sequence joins TRBV5-1 and TRBJ2-1; D not resolved. The germline V gene encodes CDR1 SGHRS and CDR2 YFSETQ. The CDR3 sequence is 16 residues long. V was shortened by 0 bases and J by 7 bases, with 17 bases between the two germline ends. The chain's CDR3 is CASSLEVWVPLNEQFF. DNA of the CDR3: TGCGCCAGCAGCTTGGAGGTATGGGTACCCTTGAATGAGCAGTTCTTC.

J is TRBJ1-2 and V is TRBV28, with D possibly being TRBD1 (5 bases). The CDR3 length is 13 residues. Germline assignment: CDR1 MDHEN and CDR2 SYDVKM. Trimming pared 2 bases from V and 5 bases from J, leaving 9 bases between. The CDR3: CASSLPGKYGYTF. Written as DNA, the CDR3 is TGTGCCAGCAGTTTACCAGGGAAATATGGCTACACCTTC.

The rearrangement uses TRBV28 and TRBJ1-2; 7 bases are a match to TRBD1. Per germline, CDR1 MDHEN and CDR2 SYDVKM. The CDR3 extends over 15 amino acids. V shed 1 base and J 2 bases; nucleotides not matched to a gene: 4. The CDR3 coding sequence is TGTGCCAGCAGTTTATCCAGGGGGGCGAACTATGGCTACACCTTC. Residues: CASSLSRGANYGYTF.

The chain uses TRBV7-9 and TRBJ1-2; D is unresolved. Germline V gene lookup returns CDR1 SEHNR and CDR2 FQNEAQ (reference sequence). V dropped 3 bases and J dropped 7 bases, with 9 bases sitting between them. The CDR3 extends over 12 amino acids. CDR3 in amino acids: CASSLVGFGYTF. CDR3 nucleotide sequence: TGTGCCAGCAGCTTGGTAGGGTTTGGCTACACCTTC.

This clone was seen more than once but under ten times. The rearrangement uses TRBV7-3 and TRBJ1-3; D not resolved. Trimming removed 6 bases from V and 8 bases from J, with 8 bases in between. Germline CDR1 SGHTA, CDR2 FQGTGA. This CDR3 has 11 amino acids. Here the CDR3 DNA reads TGTGCCAGCAGTTCCGGGGACACCATATATTTT. As protein: CASSSGDTIYF.

This clone came up a few times. V is TRBV7-9 and J is TRBJ2-7; D call uncertain. This CDR3 is built from 13 residues. V shed 5 bases and J shed 5 bases, with 13 bases lying between them. Germline V gene data show CDR1 as SEHNR and CDR2 as FQNEAQ (reference sequence). This CDR3 is CASSLSSIHEQYF. CDR3 sequence (DNA): TGTGCCAGCAGCCTCTCCTCCATCCACGAGCAGTACTTC.

This clone has a handful of counts. This is likely an artifact of a read error, given a far larger clone one base away. The chain carries TRBV30 and TRBJ2-2; 11 nucleotides agree with TRBD2. Germline CDR1 is GTSNPN and CDR2 is SVGIG (reference sequence). This CDR3 spans 14 amino acids. The CDR3 DNA is TGTACCTCCCTCCGACTAGCGGGAACCGGGGAGCTGTTTTTT. It translates to CTSLRLAGTGELFF.

A few counts support this clone. Only one base separates this from a far larger clonotype, so it likely reflects a read error. The genes are TRBV5-1 and TRBJ2-2; D uncertain. Germline CDR1 and CDR2: SGHRS and YFSETQ. Trimming cost V 4 bases and J 5 bases, with 15 bases left between them. CDR3 size: 15 residues. The CDR3 DNA is TGCGCCAGCAGCGGTTCTTTCGTGGGAACCGGGGAGCTGTTTTTT. It codes for CASSGSFVGTGELFF.

The chain combines TRBV19 with TRBJ2-1; TRBD1 matches at 8 bases. Germline V gene sequence: CDR1 LNHDA, CDR2 SQIVND (reference sequence). Trimming cost V 8 bases and J 4 bases; bases outside gene matches: 7. The length of the CDR3 is 14 residues. CDR3 nucleotides: TGTGCCAGTGCCCGACAGGGGTATTACAATGAGCAGTTCTTC. Translation gives CASARQGYYNEQFF.

The chain joins TRBV13 to TRBJ2-1, with D uncertain. This CDR3 comprises 15 residues. CDR1 PRHDT and CDR2 FYEKMQ come from the germline V gene (reference sequence). V dropped 0 bases and J dropped 2 bases, with 8 bases sitting between them. The CDR3 nucleotides are TGTGCCAGCAGCTTAGGGGTCCGAACCTACAATGAGCAGTTCTTC. It is translated as CASSLGVRTYNEQFF.

This sequence joins TRBV28 and TRBJ1-6; TRBD1 agrees at 11 bases. Germline CDR1 and CDR2: MDHEN and SYDVKM. V was pared by 5 bases and J by 10 bases, with 7 bases of the junction left unmatched. The CDR3 length is 15 residues. As DNA, the CDR3 is TGTGCCAGCAGTAGGGGGACAGGGGGAAGCTCACCCCTCCACTTT. It specifies CASSRGTGGSSPLHF.

The chain couples TRBV5-1 to TRBJ2-2; perhaps TRBD1 as D (6 bases). CDR1 and CDR2 (germline): SGHRS, YFSETQ. The CDR3 runs 16 residues. Trimming pared 4 bases from V and 0 bases from J, leaving 13 bases between. CDR3 sequence reads: CASSRTGTPNTGELFF. The CDR3 DNA follows: TGCGCCAGCAGCAGAACAGGGACCCCGAACACCGGGGAGCTGTTTTTT. Complete variable domain (other parts from reference TRBV5-1 and TRBJ2-2): KAGVTQTPRYLIKTRGQQVTLSCSPISGHRSVSWYQQTPGQGLQFLFEYFSETQRNKGNFPGRFSGRQFSNSRSEMNVSTLELGDSALYLCASSRTGTPNTGELFFGEGSRLTVL.

The rearrangement joins TRBV30 to TRBJ1-2; TRBD1 is a possible D gene (6 bases). From germline, CDR1 is GTSNPN and CDR2 SVGIG (reference sequence). The CDR3 covers 13 residues. Between the trimmed V and J ends, which lost 3 bases and 5 bases, there was a span of 13 bases. The CDR3 spells CAWSQQGPYGYTF. DNA for the CDR3: TGTGCCTGGAGCCAACAGGGTCCTTATGGCTACACCTTC. Full variable domain (remainder filled in from reference TRBV30 and TRBJ1-2): SQTIHQWPATLVQPVGSPLSLECTVEGTSNPNLYWYRQAAGRGLQLLFYSVGIGQISSEVPQNLSASRPQDRQFILSSKKLLLSDSGFYLCAWSQQGPYGYTFGSGTRLTVV.

V is TRBV6-4 and J is TRBJ2-1, with TRBD2 identical over 8 bases. The germline gives CDR1 MRHNA, CDR2 SNTAGT. The trim removed 2 bases at V and 5 bases at J, leaving 2 bases unmatched. The CDR3 has 14 amino acids. In DNA form, the CDR3 reads TGTGCCAGCAGTGACGGGACTAGTCACAATGAGCAGTTCTTC. It codes for CASSDGTSHNEQFF.

On this clone itself: The sample carries other DNA sequences with the same CDR3. This chain connects TRBV19 to TRBJ2-5, with D possibly TRBD1 on 5 matching bases. CDR1 is LNHDA, CDR2 SQIVND, per germline (reference sequence). The CDR3 spans 14 residues. Between the trimmed V and J ends, which lost 1 base and 2 bases, there was a span of 8 bases. The DNA of the CDR3 is TGTGCCAGTAGTATAGGGCAGGGTCAAGAGACCCAGTACTTC. Translation: CASSIGQGQETQYF.

A note on this clone: A junction boundary mismatches the germline segment, possibly from a read error. Here the CDR3 reads CSVEGTSGGDYNEQFF. The CDR3 DNA follows: TGCAGCGTAGAAGGGACTAGCGGGGGGGACTACAATGAGCAGTTCTTC. V and J are TRBV29-1 and TRBJ2-1; 16 bases agree with TRBD2. CDR3 length: 16 residues. Germline CDR1 SQVTM, CDR2 ANQGSEA.

This chain joins TRBV10-3 and TRBJ2-2; no clear D. Trimming stripped 2 bases from V and 4 bases from J, with 11 bases between. The CDR3 sequence is 15 residues long. Germline V gives CDR1 ENHRY, CDR2 SYGVKD. In DNA, the CDR3 is TGTGCCATCAGTGAGACACTAAATCCCACCGGGGAGCTGTTTTTT. The encoded protein is CAISETLNPTGELFF.